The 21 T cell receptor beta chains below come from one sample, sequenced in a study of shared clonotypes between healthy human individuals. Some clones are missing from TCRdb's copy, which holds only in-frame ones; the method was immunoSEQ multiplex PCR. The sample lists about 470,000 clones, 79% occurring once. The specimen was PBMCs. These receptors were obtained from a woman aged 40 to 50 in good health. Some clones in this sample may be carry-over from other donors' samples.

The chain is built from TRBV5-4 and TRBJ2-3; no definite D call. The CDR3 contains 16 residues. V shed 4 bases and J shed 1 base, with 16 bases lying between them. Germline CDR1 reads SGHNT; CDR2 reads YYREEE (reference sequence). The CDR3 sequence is CASSPVVAGRTDTQYF. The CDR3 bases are TGTGCCAGCAGCCCGGTTGTGGCCGGGCGCACAGATACGCAGTATTTT.

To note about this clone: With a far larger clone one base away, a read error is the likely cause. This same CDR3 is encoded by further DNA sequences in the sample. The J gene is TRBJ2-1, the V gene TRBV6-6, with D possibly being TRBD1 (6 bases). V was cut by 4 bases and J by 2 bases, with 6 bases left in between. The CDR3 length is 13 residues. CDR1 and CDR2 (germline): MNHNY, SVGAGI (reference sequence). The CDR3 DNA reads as TGTGCCAGCAGTTCAGGGGCCTACAATGAGCAGTTCTTC. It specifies CASSSGAYNEQFF.

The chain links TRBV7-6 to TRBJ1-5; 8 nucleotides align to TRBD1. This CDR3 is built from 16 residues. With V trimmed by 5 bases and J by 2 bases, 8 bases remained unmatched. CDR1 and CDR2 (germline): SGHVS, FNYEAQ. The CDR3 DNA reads TGTGCCAGCAGCCAAGCCTACAGGGGGGGCAATCAGCCCCAGCATTTT. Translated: CASSQAYRGGNQPQHF. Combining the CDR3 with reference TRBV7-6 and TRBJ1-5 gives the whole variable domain GAGVSQSPRYKVTKRGQDVALRCDPISGHVSLYWYRQALGQGPEFLTYFNYEAQQDKSGLPNDRFSAERPEGSISTLTIQRTEQRDSAMYRCASSQAYRGGNQPQHFGDGTRLSIL.

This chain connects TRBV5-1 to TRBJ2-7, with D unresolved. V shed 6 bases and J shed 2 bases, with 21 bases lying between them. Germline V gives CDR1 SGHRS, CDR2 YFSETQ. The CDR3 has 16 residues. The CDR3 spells CASTSDEVRPPYEQYF. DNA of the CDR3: TGCGCCAGCACCTCCGACGAGGTCCGACCCCCCTACGAGCAGTACTTC.

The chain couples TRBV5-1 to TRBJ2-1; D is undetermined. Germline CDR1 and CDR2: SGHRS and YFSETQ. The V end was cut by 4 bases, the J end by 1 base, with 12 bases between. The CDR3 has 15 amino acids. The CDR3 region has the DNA TGCGCCAGCAGCCTTGGAGAGGTTTCCTACAATGAGCAGTTCTTC. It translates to CASSLGEVSYNEQFF. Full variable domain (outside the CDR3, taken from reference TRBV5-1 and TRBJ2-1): KAGVTQTPRYLIKTRGQQVTLSCSPISGHRSVSWYQQTPGQGLQFLFEYFSETQRNKGNFPGRFSGRQFSNSRSEMNVSTLELGDSALYLCASSLGEVSYNEQFFGPGTRLTVL.

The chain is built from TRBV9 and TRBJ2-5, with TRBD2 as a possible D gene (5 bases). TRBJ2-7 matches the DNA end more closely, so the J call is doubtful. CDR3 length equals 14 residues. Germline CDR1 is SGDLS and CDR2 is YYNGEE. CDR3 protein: CASSVTGSSYEQYF. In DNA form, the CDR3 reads TGTGCCAGCAGCGTTACGGGGAGCTCCTACGAGCAGTACTTC.

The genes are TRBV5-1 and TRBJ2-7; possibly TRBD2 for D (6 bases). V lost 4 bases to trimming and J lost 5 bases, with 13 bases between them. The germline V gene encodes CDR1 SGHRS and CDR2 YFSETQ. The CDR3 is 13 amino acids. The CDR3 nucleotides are TGCGCCAGCAGCATCAAACTAGCCGACGAGCAGTACTTC. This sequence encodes CASSIKLADEQYF.

In DNA, the CDR3 is TGTGCCAGCAGCCAAGTGAGCGGCACAGATACGCAGTATTTT. As protein: CASSQVSGTDTQYF. The chain employs TRBV14 and TRBJ2-3, with no clear D. This CDR3 contains 14 residues. Germline V gives CDR1 SGHDN, CDR2 FVKESK. Trimming pared 1 base from V and 1 base from J, leaving 6 bases between.

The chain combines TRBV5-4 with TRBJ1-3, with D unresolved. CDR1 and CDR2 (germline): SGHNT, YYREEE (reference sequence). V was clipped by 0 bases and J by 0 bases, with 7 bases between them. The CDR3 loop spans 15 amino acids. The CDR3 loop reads CASSLGPSSGNTIYF. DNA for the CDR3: TGTGCCAGCAGCTTGGGTCCGTCCTCTGGAAACACCATATATTTT. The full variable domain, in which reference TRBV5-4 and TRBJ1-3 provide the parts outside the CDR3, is ETGVTQSPTHLIKTRGQQVTLRCSSQSGHNTVSWYQQALGQGPQFIFQYYREEENGRGNFPPRFSGLQFPNYSSELNVNALELDDSALYLCASSLGPSSGNTIYFGEGSWLTVV.

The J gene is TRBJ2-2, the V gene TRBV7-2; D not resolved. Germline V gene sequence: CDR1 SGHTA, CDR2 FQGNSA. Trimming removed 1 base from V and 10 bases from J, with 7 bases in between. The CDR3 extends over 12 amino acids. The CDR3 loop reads CASSLVLAELFF. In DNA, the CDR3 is TGTGCCAGCAGCTTAGTGTTAGCGGAGCTGTTTTTT.

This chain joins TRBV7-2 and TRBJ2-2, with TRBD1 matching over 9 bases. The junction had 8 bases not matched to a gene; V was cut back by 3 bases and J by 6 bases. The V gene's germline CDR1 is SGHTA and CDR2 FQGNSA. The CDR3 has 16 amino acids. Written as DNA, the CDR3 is TGTGCCAGCAGCTTGGGGGGGACAGGGTGGTCCGGGGAGCTGTTTTTT. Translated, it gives CASSLGGTGWSGELFF.

The CDR3 sequence is CATSREDRAASGYTF. CDR3 DNA: TGTGCCACCAGCAGAGAGGACAGGGCCGCGAGTGGCTACACCTTC. This chain connects TRBV15 to TRBJ1-2, with 8 nucleotides matching TRBD1. V lost 0 bases to trimming and J lost 7 bases; unmatched junction nucleotides: 7. Germline V CDR1 and CDR2: LNHNV, YYDKDF (reference sequence). The CDR3 length is 15 residues.

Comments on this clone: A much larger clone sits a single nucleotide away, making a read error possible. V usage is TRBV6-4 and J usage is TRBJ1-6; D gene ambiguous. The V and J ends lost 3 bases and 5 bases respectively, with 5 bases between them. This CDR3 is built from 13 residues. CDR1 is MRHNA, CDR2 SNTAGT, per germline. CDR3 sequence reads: CASSERDNSPLHF. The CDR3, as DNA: TGTGCCAGCAGTGAGAGGGATAATTCACCCCTCCACTTT.

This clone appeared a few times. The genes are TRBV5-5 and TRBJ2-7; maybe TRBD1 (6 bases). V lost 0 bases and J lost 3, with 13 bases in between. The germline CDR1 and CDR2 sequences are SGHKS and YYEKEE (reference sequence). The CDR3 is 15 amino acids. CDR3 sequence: CASSLAGQGYYEQYF. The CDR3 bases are TGTGCCAGCAGCTTGGCGGGCCAGGGGTACTACGAGCAGTACTTC.

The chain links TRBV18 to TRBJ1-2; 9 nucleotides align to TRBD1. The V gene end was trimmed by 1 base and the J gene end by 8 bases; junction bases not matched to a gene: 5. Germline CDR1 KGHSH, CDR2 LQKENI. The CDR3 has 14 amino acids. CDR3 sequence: CASSPLGQGEGYTF. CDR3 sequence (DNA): TGTGCCAGCTCACCACTGGGACAGGGAGAGGGCTACACCTTC.

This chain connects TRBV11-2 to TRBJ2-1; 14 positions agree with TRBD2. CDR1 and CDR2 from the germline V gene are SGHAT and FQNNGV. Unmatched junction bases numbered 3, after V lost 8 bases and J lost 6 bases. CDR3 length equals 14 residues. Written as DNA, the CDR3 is TGTGCCAGCGCCGGGACTAGCGGGAGCAATGAGCAGTTCTTC. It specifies CASAGTSGSNEQFF.

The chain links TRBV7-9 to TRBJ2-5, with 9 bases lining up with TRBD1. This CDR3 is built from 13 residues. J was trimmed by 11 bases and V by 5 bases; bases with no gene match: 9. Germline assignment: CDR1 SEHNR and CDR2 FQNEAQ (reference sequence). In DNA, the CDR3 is TGTGCCAGCAGCCCCGGGACAGGGAGAGAGCAGTACTTC. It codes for CASSPGTGREQYF.

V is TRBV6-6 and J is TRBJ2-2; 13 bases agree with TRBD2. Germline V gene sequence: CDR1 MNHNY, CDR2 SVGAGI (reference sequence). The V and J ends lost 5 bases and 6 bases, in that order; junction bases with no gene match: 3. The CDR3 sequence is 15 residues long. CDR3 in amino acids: CASSPTSGRAGELFF. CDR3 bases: TGTGCCAGCAGTCCTACTAGCGGGAGGGCCGGGGAGCTGTTTTTT.

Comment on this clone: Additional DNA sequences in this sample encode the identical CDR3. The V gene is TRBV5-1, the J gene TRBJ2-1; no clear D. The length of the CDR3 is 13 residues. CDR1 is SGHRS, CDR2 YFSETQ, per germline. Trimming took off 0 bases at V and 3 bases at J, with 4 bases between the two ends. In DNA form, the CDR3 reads TGCGCCAGCAGCTTGGACAGCTACAATGAGCAGTTCTTC. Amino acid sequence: CASSLDSYNEQFF.

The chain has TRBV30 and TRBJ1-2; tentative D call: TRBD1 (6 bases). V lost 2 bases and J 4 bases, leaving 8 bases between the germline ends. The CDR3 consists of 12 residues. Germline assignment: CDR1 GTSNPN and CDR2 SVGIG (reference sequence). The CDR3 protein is CAWSTGTYGYTF. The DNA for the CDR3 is TGTGCCTGGAGTACAGGGACCTATGGCTACACCTTC.

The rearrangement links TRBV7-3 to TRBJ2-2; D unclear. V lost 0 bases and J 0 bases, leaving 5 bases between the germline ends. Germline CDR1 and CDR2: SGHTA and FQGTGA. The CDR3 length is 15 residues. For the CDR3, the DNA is TGTGCCAGCAGCTTAACCCGTACGAACACCGGGGAGCTGTTTTTT. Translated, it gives CASSLTRTNTGELFF. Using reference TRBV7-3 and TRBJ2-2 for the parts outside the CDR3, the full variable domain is GAGVSQTPSNKVTEKGKYVELRCDPISGHTALYWYRQSLGQGPEFLIYFQGTGAADDSGLPNDRFFAVRPEGSVSTLKIQRTERGDSAVYLCASSLTRTNTGELFFGEGSRLTVL.